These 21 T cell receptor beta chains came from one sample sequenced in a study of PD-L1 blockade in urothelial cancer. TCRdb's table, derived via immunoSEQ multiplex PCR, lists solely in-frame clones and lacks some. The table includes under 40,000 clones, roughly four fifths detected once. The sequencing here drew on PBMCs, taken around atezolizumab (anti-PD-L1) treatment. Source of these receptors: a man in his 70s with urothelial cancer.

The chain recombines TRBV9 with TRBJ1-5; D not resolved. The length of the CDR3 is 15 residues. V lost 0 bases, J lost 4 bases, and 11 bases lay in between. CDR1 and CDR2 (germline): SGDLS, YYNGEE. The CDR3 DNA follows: TGTGCCAGCAGCGTAGAGAACGGGGAGAATCAGCCCCAGCATTTT. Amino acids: CASSVENGENQPQHF.

Here the CDR3 DNA reads TGTGCCAGCAGTTTATCGATGGCAGGGTCCACTGAAGCTTTCTTT. This gives the protein CASSLSMAGSTEAFF. The chain joins TRBV27 to TRBJ1-1; tentatively, D is TRBD1 (5 bases). The V end lost 0 bases, the J end lost 4 bases, and 12 bases lay between the germline ends. The germline gives CDR1 MNHEY, CDR2 SMNVEV (reference sequence). The CDR3 has 15 residues.

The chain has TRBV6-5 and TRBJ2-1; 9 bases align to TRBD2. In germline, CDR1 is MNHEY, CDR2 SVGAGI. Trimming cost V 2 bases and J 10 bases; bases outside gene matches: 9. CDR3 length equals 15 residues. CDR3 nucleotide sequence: TGTGCCAGCAGTTACGTTAGCGGGAGTCCTCGCGAGCAGTTCTTC. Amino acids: CASSYVSGSPREQFF.

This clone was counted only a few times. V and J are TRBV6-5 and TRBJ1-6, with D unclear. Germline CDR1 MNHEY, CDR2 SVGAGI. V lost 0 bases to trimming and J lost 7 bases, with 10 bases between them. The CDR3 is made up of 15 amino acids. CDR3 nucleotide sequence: TGTGCCAGCAGTTACTCGCAGGAAATCAATTCACCCCTCCACTTT. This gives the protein CASSYSQEINSPLHF.

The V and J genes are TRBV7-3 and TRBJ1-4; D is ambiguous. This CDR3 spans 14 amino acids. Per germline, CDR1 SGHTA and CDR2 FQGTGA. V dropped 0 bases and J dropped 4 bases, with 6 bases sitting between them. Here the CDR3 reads CASSLTGSNEKLFF. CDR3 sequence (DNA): TGTGCCAGCAGCTTAACAGGGAGTAATGAAAAACTGTTTTTT.

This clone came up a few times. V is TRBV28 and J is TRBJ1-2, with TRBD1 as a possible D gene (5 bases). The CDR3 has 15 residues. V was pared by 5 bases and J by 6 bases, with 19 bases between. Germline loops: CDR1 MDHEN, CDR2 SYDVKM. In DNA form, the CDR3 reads TGTGCCAGCAGTCCAACCGAGAGGACATCGGATGGCTACACCTTC. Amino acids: CASSPTERTSDGYTF.

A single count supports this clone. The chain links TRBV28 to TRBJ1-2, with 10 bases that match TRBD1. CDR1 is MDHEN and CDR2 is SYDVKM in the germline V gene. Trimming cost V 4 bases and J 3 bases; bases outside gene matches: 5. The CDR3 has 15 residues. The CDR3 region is CASSSPTGGDYGYTF. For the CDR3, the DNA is TGTGCCAGCAGTTCCCCGACAGGGGGCGACTATGGCTACACCTTC.

CDR3 protein: CASSLGGLAGRTDTQYF. The CDR3 nucleotides read TGCGCCAGCAGCTTGGGTGGACTAGCGGGGCGCACAGATACGCAGTATTTT. This sequence joins TRBV5-1 and TRBJ2-3; TRBD2 matches 12 bases. Germline CDR1 and CDR2: SGHRS and YFSETQ. This CDR3 is 17 amino acids long. V was clipped by 0 bases and J by 1 base; unmatched bases: 3.

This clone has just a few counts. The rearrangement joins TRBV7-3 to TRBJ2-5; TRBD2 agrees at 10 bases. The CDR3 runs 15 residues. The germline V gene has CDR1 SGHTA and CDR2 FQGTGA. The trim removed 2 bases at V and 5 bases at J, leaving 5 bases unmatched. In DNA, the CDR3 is TGTGCCAGCAGCTTACTAGCGGGGGTGGGGGAGACCCAGTACTTC. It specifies CASSLLAGVGETQYF.

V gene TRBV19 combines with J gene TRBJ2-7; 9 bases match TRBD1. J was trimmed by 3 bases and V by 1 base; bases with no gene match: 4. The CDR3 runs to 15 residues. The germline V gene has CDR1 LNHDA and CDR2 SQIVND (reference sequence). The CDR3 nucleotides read TGTGCCAGTAGTATAGGACAGGGGGACAACTACGAGCAGTACTTC. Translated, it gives CASSIGQGDNYEQYF.

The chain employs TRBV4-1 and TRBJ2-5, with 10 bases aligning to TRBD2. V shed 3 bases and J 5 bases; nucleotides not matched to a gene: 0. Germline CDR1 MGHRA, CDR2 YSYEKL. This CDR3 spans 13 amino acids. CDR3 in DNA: TGCGCCAGCAGCCAGACTAGCGGGGAGACCCAGTACTTC. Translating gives CASSQTSGETQYF.

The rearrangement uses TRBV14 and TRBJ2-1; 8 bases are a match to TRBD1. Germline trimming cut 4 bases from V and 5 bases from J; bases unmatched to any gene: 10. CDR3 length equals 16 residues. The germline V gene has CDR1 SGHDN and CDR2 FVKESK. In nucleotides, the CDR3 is TGTGCCAGCAGCCGAATTCCGGGACAGGACGACAATGAGCAGTTCTTC. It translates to CASSRIPGQDDNEQFF.

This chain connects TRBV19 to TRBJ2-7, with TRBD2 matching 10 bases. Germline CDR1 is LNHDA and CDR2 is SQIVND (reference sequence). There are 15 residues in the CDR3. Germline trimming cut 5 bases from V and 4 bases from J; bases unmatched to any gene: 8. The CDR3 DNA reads TGTGCCAGTAGTGTGCAGGGGACTAGCGAGTACGAGCAGTACTTC. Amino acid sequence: CASSVQGTSEYEQYF.

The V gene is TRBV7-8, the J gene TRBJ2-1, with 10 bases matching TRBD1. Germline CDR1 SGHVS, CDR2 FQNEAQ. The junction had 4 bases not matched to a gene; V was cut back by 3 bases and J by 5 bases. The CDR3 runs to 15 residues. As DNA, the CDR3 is TGTGCCAGCAGCTTCCGGGACAGGGGAGACAATGAGCAGTTCTTC. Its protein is CASSFRDRGDNEQFF.

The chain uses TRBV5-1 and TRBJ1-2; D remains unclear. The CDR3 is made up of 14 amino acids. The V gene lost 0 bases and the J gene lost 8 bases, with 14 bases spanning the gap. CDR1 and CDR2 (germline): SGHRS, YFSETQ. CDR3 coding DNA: TGCGCCAGCAGCTTGGCCGGGTCCCTGAGGGGCTACACCTTC. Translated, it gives CASSLAGSLRGYTF.

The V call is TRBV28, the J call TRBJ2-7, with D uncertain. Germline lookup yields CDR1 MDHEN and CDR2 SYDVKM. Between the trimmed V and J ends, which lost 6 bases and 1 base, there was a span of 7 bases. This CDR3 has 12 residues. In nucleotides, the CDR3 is TGTGCCAGCAGGAGCTCTTCCTACGAGCAGTACTTC. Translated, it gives CASRSSSYEQYF.

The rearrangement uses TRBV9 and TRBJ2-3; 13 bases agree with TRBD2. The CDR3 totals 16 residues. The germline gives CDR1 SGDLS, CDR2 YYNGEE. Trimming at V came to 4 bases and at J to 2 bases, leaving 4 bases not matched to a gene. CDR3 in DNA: TGTGCCAGCAGCTCAACTAGCGGGGGGGCCACAGATACGCAGTATTTT. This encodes CASSSTSGGATDTQYF.

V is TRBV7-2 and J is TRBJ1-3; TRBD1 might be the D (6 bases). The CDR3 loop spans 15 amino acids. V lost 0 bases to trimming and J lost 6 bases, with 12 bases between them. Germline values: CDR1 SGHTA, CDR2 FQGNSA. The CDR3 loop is CASSLARGGPNTIYF. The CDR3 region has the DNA TGTGCCAGCAGCTTAGCGCGGGGGGGGCCAAACACCATATATTTT.

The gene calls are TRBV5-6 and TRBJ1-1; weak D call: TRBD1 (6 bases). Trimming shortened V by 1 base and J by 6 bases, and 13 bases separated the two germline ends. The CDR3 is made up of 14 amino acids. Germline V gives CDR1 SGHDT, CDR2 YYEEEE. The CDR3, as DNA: TGTGCCAGCAGCTTGAGCCTGGGGGCTCCTGAAGCTTTCTTT. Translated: CASSLSLGAPEAFF.

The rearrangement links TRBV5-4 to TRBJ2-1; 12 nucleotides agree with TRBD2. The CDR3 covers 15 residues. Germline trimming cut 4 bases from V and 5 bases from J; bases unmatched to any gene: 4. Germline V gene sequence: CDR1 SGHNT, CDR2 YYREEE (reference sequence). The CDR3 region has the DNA TGTGCCAGCAGCCGACTAGCGGGAGCCAACAATGAGCAGTTCTTC. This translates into CASSRLAGANNEQFF.

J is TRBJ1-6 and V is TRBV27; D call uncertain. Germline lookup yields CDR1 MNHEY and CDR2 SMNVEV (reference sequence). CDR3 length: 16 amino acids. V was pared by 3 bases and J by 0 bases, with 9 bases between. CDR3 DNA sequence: TGTGCCAGCAGTTTGGGGAGGAGCTCCTATAATTCACCCCTCCACTTT. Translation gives CASSLGRSSYNSPLHF.